At least ten counts were recorded for the clone carrying this T cell receptor (beta chain). The target antigen is unknown. This sample was taken from a study of blood T cells in healthy people across ages. Each donor had about 10 milliliters of peripheral blood drawn. Using a J-beta primer mix together with a sample-barcoded 5' primer, a second PCR was run for roughly 6 to 11 cycles. Each CDR3 protein is one row after TCRdb ran MiXCR on the 5' RACE reads. The sample comprises about 1,800,000 distinct CDR3 sequences, roughly 27% of which are singletons, and 7.7% rests with the top ten. Regarding the study as a whole: Versus aged donors, long-lived donors had higher diversity and more naive CD4+ cells.

The J segment lost 3 bases and the V segment lost 5 bases, leaving 3 bases of the junction unmatched. The CDR3 sequence is 15 residues long. Germline assignment: CDR1 SGHTA and CDR2 FQGNSA. V is TRBV7-2 and J is TRBJ2-7; the match to TRBD2 covers 14 bases. Specimen: blood. This clonotype was sampled from a woman in her twenties or thirties in good health. The CDR3 sequence is CASSQGLAGDYEQYF. CDR3 coding DNA: TGTGCCAGCAGCCAGGGACTAGCGGGGGACTACGAGCAGTACTTC.